This entry concerns a single T cell receptor beta chain. Clones were sequenced by immunoSEQ multiplex PCR, and TCRdb holds only the in-frame ones, with some missing. Of roughly 320,000 clones listed, 86% are singletons. J was trimmed by 5 bases and V by 6 bases; bases with no gene match: 17. Germline loops: CDR1 SGHRS, CDR2 YFSETQ. CDR3 length equals 17 residues. The entry originates in a study of blood T cell repertoires in COVID-19. Study-level information: PBMCs, B-cell-depleted T cells, or T cells provided the cDNA or gDNA that made up the material.

Participant age was 18 to 89 years, and participants resided in fewer than 25 US areas. In Cohort 3, a recovered donor had either two negative PCRs, clearance, or symptom resolution. This receptor was taken from a man in his thirties or forties who had recovered from COVID-19. The chain uses TRBV5-1 and TRBJ2-1, with 7 bases that match TRBD2. The sequencing input was PBMCs or T cells enriched from blood (not recorded which). The CDR3 bases are TGCGCCAGCACCTTATTAAAAGCCGCTAGCGGTAACAATGAGCAGTTCTTC. Its protein product is CASTLLKAASGNNEQFF.